This TCR beta chain was profiled in a study of preoperative IRX-2 immunotherapy in early breast cancer. As for treatment: preoperative locoregional IRX-2 cytokine immunotherapy. Samples came from a phase Ib trial of preoperative locoregional IRX-2 cytokine immunotherapy. With 4 bases removed from V and 0 bases from J, the gap between germline ends came to 13 bases. CDR1 is SGHDN and CDR2 is FVKESK in the germline V gene. The CDR3 consists of 16 residues. The method was immunoSEQ multiplex PCR; TCRdb's version includes in-frame clones alone and lacks a portion of them. The table lists around 13,000 clones, approximately 91% of them singletons.

This chain links TRBV14 with TRBJ1-3; D is undetermined. The specimen was collected from a patient treated with IRX-2 immunotherapy. The TCR sequence derives from a human donor with breast cancer. The CDR3 is CASSPFDTFSGNTIYF. The CDR3 bases are TGTGCCAGCAGCCCCTTTGACACCTTCTCTGGAAACACCATATATTTT.